The clone carrying this T cell receptor (beta chain) has more than one count but fewer than ten. Its antigen is currently unknown. The data are from a study of neurological immune-mediated disorders. The overall study: Multiple sclerosis patients numbering about 34 comprised some 31 relapsing-remitting and 3 secondary progressive patients. The study's findings and limits: Patients with HTLV-1-associated myelopathy showed the most TCR clonal expansion. Those with multiple sclerosis showed the least, falling below healthy controls. None of the CDR3 amino acid sequences in expanded clones turned up in more than one subject, which points to private repertoires in all groups.

Synthesis of cDNA was accomplished via 5'RACE employing 10-nucleotide random UMIs. TCRdb fed the 5' RACE reads into MiXCR, producing one record per CDR3 protein. The data show around 64,000 distinct CDR3 sequences, 2.5% to 4% seen once. Germline values: CDR1 SGHRS, CDR2 YFSETQ. The V gene lost 5 bases and the J gene lost 2 bases, with 23 bases spanning the gap. The CDR3 runs to 17 residues. The specimen sequenced was PBMCs. The clonotype was recovered from a woman aged 45-60 years with multiple sclerosis. V and J are TRBV5-1 and TRBJ2-7; perhaps TRBD2 as D (6 bases). The chain's CDR3 is CASSLLEGGTSPYEQYF. CDR3 bases: TGCGCCAGCAGTCTACTAGAGGGAGGCACCTCGCCCTACGAGCAGTACTTC.